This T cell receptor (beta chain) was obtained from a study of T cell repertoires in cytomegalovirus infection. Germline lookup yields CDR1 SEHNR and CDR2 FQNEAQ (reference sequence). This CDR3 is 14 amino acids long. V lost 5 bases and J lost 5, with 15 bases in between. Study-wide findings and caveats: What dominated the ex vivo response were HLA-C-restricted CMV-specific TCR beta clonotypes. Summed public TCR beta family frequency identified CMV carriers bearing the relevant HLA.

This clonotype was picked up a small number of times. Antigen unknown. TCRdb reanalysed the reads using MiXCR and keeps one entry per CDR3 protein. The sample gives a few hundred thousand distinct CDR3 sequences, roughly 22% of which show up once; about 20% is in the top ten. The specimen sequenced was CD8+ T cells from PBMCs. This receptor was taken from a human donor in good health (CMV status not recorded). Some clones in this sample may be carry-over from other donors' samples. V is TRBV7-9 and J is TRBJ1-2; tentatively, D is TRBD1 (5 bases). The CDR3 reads CASSEEGLTYGYTF. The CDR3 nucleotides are TGTGCCAGCAGCGAGGAGGGACTGACATATGGCTACACCTTC.